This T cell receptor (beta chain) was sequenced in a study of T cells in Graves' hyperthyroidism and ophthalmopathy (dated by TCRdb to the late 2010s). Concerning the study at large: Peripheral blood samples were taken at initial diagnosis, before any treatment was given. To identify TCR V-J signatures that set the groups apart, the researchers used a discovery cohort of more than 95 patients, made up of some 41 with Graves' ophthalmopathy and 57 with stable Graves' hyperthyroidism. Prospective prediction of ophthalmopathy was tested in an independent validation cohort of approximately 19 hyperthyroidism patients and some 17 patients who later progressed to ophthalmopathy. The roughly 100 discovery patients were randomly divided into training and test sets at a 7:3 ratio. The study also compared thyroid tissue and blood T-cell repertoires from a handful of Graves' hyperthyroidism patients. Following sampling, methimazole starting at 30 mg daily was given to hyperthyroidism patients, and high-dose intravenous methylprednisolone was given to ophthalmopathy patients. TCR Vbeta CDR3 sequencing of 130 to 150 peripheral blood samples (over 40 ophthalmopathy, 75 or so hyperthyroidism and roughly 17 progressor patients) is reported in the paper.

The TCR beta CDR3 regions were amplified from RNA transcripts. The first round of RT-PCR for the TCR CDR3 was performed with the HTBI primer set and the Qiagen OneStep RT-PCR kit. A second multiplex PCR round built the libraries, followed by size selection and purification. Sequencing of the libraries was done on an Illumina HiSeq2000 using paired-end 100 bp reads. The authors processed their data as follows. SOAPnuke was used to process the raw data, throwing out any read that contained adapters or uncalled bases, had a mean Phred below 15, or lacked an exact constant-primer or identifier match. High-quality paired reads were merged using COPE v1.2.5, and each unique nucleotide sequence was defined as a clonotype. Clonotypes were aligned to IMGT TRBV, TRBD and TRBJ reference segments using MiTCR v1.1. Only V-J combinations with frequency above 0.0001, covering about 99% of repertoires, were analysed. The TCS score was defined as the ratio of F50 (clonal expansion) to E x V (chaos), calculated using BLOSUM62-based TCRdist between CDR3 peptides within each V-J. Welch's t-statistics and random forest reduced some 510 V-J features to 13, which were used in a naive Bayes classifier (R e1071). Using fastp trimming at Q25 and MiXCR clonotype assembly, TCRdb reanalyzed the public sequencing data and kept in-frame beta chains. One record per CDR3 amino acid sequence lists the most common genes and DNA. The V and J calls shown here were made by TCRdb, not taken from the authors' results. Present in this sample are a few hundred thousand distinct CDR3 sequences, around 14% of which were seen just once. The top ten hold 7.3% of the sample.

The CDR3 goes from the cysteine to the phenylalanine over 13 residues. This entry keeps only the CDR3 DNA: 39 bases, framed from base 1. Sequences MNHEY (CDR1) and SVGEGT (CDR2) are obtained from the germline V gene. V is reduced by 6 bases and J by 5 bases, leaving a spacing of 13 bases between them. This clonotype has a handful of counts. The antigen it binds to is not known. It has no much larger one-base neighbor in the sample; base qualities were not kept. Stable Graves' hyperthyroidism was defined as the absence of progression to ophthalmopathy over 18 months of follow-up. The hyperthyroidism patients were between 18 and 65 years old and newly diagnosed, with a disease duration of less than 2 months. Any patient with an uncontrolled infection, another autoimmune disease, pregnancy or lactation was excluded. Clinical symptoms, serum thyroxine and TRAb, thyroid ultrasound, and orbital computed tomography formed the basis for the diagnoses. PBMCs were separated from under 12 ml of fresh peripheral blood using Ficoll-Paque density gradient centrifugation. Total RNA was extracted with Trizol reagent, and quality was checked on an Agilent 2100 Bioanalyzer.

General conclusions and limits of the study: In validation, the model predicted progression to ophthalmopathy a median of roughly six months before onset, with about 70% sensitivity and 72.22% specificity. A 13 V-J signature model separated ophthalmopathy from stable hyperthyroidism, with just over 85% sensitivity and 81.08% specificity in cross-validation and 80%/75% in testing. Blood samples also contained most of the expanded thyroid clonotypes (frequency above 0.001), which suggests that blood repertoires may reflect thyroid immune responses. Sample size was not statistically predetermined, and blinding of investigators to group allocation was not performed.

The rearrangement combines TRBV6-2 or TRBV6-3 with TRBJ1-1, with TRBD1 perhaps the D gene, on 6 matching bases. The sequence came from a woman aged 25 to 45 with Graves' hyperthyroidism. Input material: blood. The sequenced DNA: TGTGCCAGCAGGACAGGCATCGGGACTGAAGCTTTCTTT. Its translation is CASRTGIGTEAFF.